Following are 20 T cell receptor beta chains from one sample sequenced in a study of CD4 T cells in relation to SARS-CoV-2 and coronaviruses (dated by TCRdb to about 2021). CD4+ T cells from unexposed donors were collected before the COVID-19 pandemic (2011-2018). The library was prepared using the immunoSEQ multiplex PCR assay. TCRdb took over this immuneACCESS table, retaining in-frame rearrangements with V and J assigned. Such tables are incomplete; in checked studies, under half of the missing clones stem from an unresolved V gene, and the remainder is unexplained. This sample has tens of thousands of clones in its table, and 93% of those were observed once. The leading ten clones occupy under 0.25% of the sample. Sequenced sample: naive CD4+ T cells from PBMCs. The cell subset or site label corresponds to: naive CD4+ T cells isolated by negative enrichment. The receptors were gathered from a human donor in good health.

The genes are TRBV6-5 and TRBJ1-1; TRBD1 agrees at 8 bases. The V gene end was trimmed by 7 bases and the J gene end by 4 bases; junction bases not matched to a gene: 8. Per germline, CDR1 MNHEY and CDR2 SVGAGI. This CDR3 comprises 14 residues. DNA of the CDR3: TGTGCCAGCACCTTCGACAGGGGTTCCACTGAAGCTTTCTTT. As protein: CASTFDRGSTEAFF.

V gene TRBV21-1 combines with J gene TRBJ2-4; TRBD2, as called in the table, went unchecked against the DNA. TRBV21-1 is flagged as a pseudogene. CDR3 length equals 13 residues. CDR3 loop: CASSFSAKNIQYF. Here the CDR3 DNA reads TGTGCCAGCAGCTTCTCAGCCAAAAACATTCAGTACTTC.

This clone was observed once. V usage is TRBV9 and J usage is TRBJ2-1; TRBD1 aligns across 9 bases. Trimming removed 5 bases from V and 1 base from J; junction bases left unmatched: 1. Germline V gene sequence: CDR1 SGDLS, CDR2 YYNGEE. CDR3 length: 14 residues. The CDR3 sequence is CASSDRGSYNEQFF. The DNA for the CDR3 is TGTGCCAGCAGTGACAGGGGGTCCTACAATGAGCAGTTCTTC.

J is TRBJ2-3 and V is TRBV11-2, with D unclear. The V gene's germline CDR1 is SGHAT and CDR2 FQNNGV. Trimming took off 5 bases at V and 0 bases at J, with 6 bases between the two ends. This CDR3 region has 13 residues. The CDR3 region is CASSRTSTDTQYF. For the CDR3, the DNA is TGTGCCAGCAGCCGTACTAGCACAGATACGCAGTATTTT. Looking up the rest from reference TRBV11-2 and TRBJ2-3 gives the full variable domain: EAGVAQSPRYKIIEKRQSVAFWCNPISGHATLYWYQQILGQGPKLLIQFQNNGVVDDSQLPKDRFSAERLKGVDSTLKIQPAKLEDSAVYLCASSRTSTDTQYFGPGTRLTVL.

The J gene is TRBJ2-2, the V gene TRBV5-1, with a weak D call TRBD1 (6 bases). CDR1 SGHRS and CDR2 YFSETQ come from the germline V gene. Trimming shortened V by 2 bases and J by 1 base, and 15 bases separated the two germline ends. There are 17 residues in the CDR3. The CDR3 nucleotides read TGCGCCAGCAGCTTCTCAATAGGGGGTCAGAACACCGGGGAGCTGTTTTTT. Translation gives CASSFSIGGQNTGELFF.

The J gene is TRBJ1-5, the V gene TRBV2; 10 nucleotides agree with TRBD1. The CDR3 spans 17 residues. Germline loops: CDR1 SNHLY, CDR2 FYNNEI. V dropped 5 bases and J dropped 0; count of bases not matched to a gene: 7. In DNA, the CDR3 is TGTGCCAGCAGTCGGGACAGGGGAATCTATAGCAATCAGCCCCAGCATTTT. It encodes CASSRDRGIYSNQPQHF. The entire variable domain, with the rest obtained from reference TRBV2 and TRBJ1-5, is as follows: EPEVTQTPSHQVTQMGQEVILRCVPISNHLYFYWYRQILGQKVEFLVSFYNNEISEKSEIFDDQFSVERPDGSNFTLKIRSTKLEDSAMYFCASSRDRGIYSNQPQHFGDGTRLSIL.

The chain uses TRBV18 and TRBJ1-3; 7 bases align to TRBD1. CDR1 and CDR2 from the germline V gene are KGHSH and LQKENI. The CDR3 loop spans 15 amino acids. V lost 3 bases to trimming and J lost 1 base; unmatched junction nucleotides: 3. The CDR3 loop reads CASSPGQISGNTIYF. As DNA, the CDR3 is TGTGCCAGCTCACCGGGACAGATATCTGGAAACACCATATATTTT.

The rearrangement uses TRBV28 and TRBJ1-5; D gene uncertain. This CDR3 has 12 residues. Trimming shortened V by 8 bases and J by 7 bases, and 12 bases separated the two germline ends. In germline, CDR1 is MDHEN, CDR2 SYDVKM. CDR3 nucleotides: TGTGCCAGCTTTTCGAGGAGGCAGCCCCAGCATTTT. Its protein product is CASFSRRQPQHF.

V and J are TRBV10-3 and TRBJ1-1, with D perhaps matching TRBD1 (5 bases). Germline V lookup: CDR1 ENHRY, CDR2 SYGVKD. V was trimmed by 4 bases and J by 7 bases, leaving 13 bases between them. This CDR3 contains 13 residues. This CDR3 is CAISAGFVFEAFF. The DNA of the CDR3 is TGTGCCATCAGTGCAGGGTTTGTTTTTGAAGCTTTCTTT.

The rearrangement uses TRBV29-1 and TRBJ1-2; 8 bases are a match to TRBD1. Trimming removed 7 bases from V and 5 bases from J; junction bases left unmatched: 12. Germline CDR1 and CDR2: SQVTM and ANQGSEA. The CDR3 length is 14 residues. The CDR3 loop reads CSGDAGQGGYGYTF. The DNA for the CDR3 is TGCAGCGGGGATGCTGGACAGGGTGGTTATGGCTACACCTTC.

A single count supports this clone. CDR3 sequence: CASSGRRGSSYNEQFF. The CDR3 DNA is TGCGCCAGCAGCGGACGGCGGGGGAGCTCCTACAATGAGCAGTTCTTC. The gene calls are TRBV4-1 and TRBJ2-1; TRBD2 matches 7 bases. Germline CDR1 MGHRA, CDR2 YSYEKL. V lost 5 bases to trimming and J lost 0 bases; unmatched junction nucleotides: 7. The CDR3 length is 16 residues.

This rearrangement joins TRBV3-1 (or the pseudogene TRBV3-2) to TRBJ2-7; no definite D call. The CDR3 covers 19 residues. Looked up from germline, CDR1 is LGHDT and CDR2 is YNNKEL (reference sequence). Trimming stripped 3 bases from V and 1 base from J, with 25 bases between. The CDR3 spells CASSQPFDSPGPPSYEQYF. The CDR3 nucleotides read TGTGCCAGCAGCCAGCCCTTTGATTCCCCGGGTCCTCCTTCCTACGAGCAGTACTTC.

This clone appeared once. CDR3 DNA sequence: TGTGCCATCAATAGGGACAGCTCCGAAGAGACCCAGTACTTC. This encodes CAINRDSSEETQYF. The chain is built from TRBV10-3 and TRBJ2-5; 7 bases align to TRBD1. Germline trimming cut 7 bases from V and 3 bases from J; bases unmatched to any gene: 8. The CDR3 contains 14 residues. The germline V gene has CDR1 ENHRY and CDR2 SYGVKD.

The V call is TRBV4-1, the J call TRBJ1-1; weak D call: TRBD1 (5 bases). Germline CDR1 and CDR2: MGHRA and YSYEKL. CDR3 length equals 14 residues. The ends were cut back, 5 bases at V and 0 bases at J, with 10 bases in the middle. The CDR3 nucleotides read TGCGCCAGCAGCTTAGACAGAATGAACACTGAAGCTTTCTTT. Translation: CASSLDRMNTEAFF.

The rearrangement uses TRBV30 and TRBJ1-4; the D gene is possibly TRBD1 (5 bases). The ends were cut back, 1 base at V and 11 bases at J, with 26 bases in the middle. Germline CDR1 reads GTSNPN; CDR2 reads SVGIG (reference sequence). There are 17 residues in the CDR3. The CDR3 bases are TGTGCCTGGAGTGGCGATCGACCGGGACTCAACGGCGAGAAACTGTTTTTT. Its protein product is CAWSGDRPGLNGEKLFF.

The chain joins TRBV2 to TRBJ2-3; the D gene could be TRBD1 or TRBD2 (5 bases each). Germline V gives CDR1 SNHLY, CDR2 FYNNEI. The CDR3 runs 11 residues. Between the trimmed V and J ends, which lost 11 bases and 9 bases, there was a span of 15 bases. The CDR3 coding sequence is TGTGCCGGTGGGACCCCCAGCACGCAGTATTTT. It encodes CAGGTPSTQYF.

The V call is TRBV7-2, the J call TRBJ2-7; D is unclear. The germline V gene has CDR1 SGHTA and CDR2 FQGNSA. V shed 2 bases and J shed 2 bases, with 7 bases lying between them. The CDR3 loop spans 13 amino acids. The CDR3 spells CASSLLGTYEQYF. The CDR3 region has the DNA TGTGCCAGCAGCTTACTGGGAACCTACGAGCAGTACTTC.

The chain employs TRBV5-1 and TRBJ2-5; the D is unclear. Germline V gene data show CDR1 as SGHRS and CDR2 as YFSETQ. Between the trimmed V and J ends, which lost 4 bases and 5 bases, there was a span of 18 bases. This CDR3 is built from 15 residues. CDR3 coding DNA: TGCGCCAGCAGCCAACCGGGTCCCAAAGGCGAGACCCAGTACTTC. Residues: CASSQPGPKGETQYF.

This clone has only one observation. The chain has TRBV19 and TRBJ2-5, with 8 bases lining up with TRBD1. The V gene's germline CDR1 is LNHDA and CDR2 SQIVND (reference sequence). The CDR3 runs 17 residues. J lost 5 bases, V lost 5 bases, and 16 bases had no gene match. This CDR3 is CASSSRTGWRLSETQYF. CDR3 in DNA: TGTGCCAGTAGTTCCCGGACAGGGTGGCGACTATCGGAGACCCAGTACTTC.

The chain recombines TRBV28 with TRBJ2-3; 9 positions match TRBD1. The CDR3 extends over 16 amino acids. In germline, CDR1 is MDHEN, CDR2 SYDVKM. Trimming removed 2 bases from V and 1 base from J; junction bases left unmatched: 4. The CDR3 sequence: CASSLGTGIRTDTQYF. The CDR3 DNA reads as TGTGCCAGCAGTTTAGGGACAGGGATACGCACAGATACGCAGTATTTT. The full variable domain, in which reference TRBV28 and TRBJ2-3 provide the parts outside the CDR3, is DVKVTQSSRYLVKRTGEKVFLECVQDMDHENMFWYRQDPGLGLRLIYFSYDVKMKEKGDIPEGYSVSREKKERFSLILESASTNQTSMYLCASSLGTGIRTDTQYFGPGTRLTVL.